The present T cell receptor beta chain was sequenced within a study of blood T cells in healthy people across ages (dated by TCRdb to between 2015 and 2017). For context, the study as a whole: In model experiments, roughly one uniquely barcoded TCR beta cDNA molecule per two T cells was captured by template switching. Using deep sequencing normalized with unique cDNA molecular identifiers, the study measured how TCR beta repertoire diversity changes with age. The donors were split into four age groups: young (average around 15 years), middle-aged (39), aged (62) and long-lived (roughly 86). To avoid experimental bias, donors of different ages were spread randomly across the sequencing lanes. Two additional independent replicas of 1 million unique cDNA reads from the same blood draw were analyzed for two donors (one aged 18 to 29 and one aged 80 or older). The full study reports these points: Estimates of total diversity from one million sequenced T cells were regarded as lower bounds and underestimates. Conclusive comparison of naive and antigen-experienced compartments was prevented by the profiling of bulk unsorted PBMCs. Compared with the aged group, the long-lived group had more naive CD4+ T cells, fewer expanded clones and increased TCR diversity, a pattern suggesting age selection. Observed TCR beta diversity per million T cells fell roughly linearly with age, and a significant reduction was already apparent by age about 36. A strong correlation was found between observed TCR beta diversity and the percentage of naive T cells measured by flow cytometry. Donor CMV infection status was unknown, potentially confounding age-related changes in expanded clonotypes.

Systemically healthy Caucasian individuals from Russia, 39 in total and aged about 6 to 90 years, were included as donors. Each donor gave 8 to 10 milliliters of peripheral blood, collected into EDTA-treated Vacutainer tubes. PBMCs were isolated by Ficoll-Paque density-gradient centrifugation, with at least 6 million obtained per sample. Trizol reagent was used to extract total RNA from the PBMCs, yielding at least 6 micrograms per sample. The percentages of naive CD45RAhigh/CD27high T cells were determined by flow cytometry on a PBMC aliquot from every donor. Via the germline V gene (reference sequence), CDR1 is SEHNR and CDR2 FQNEAQ. The CDR3 runs 13 amino acids, cysteine and phenylalanine included. Here the CDR3 DNA is all that survives: 39 bases in frame from base 1. Cut back by 5 bases and 8 bases, the V and J ends lie 12 bases apart. Library preparation employed 5' RACE. Sequencing was carried out with an Illumina HiSeq 2500. A second PCR of roughly 7 to 11 cycles was performed with a sample-barcoded 5' primer and a J-beta primer mix. Each TCR beta cDNA molecule received a unique molecular identifier from a template-switch 5' adaptor carrying 12 random nucleotides. Each sample yielded at least 2.5 million CDR3-containing paired-end reads. The Mint cDNA synthesis kit, primed by a TRBC-specific oligonucleotide, was used to synthesize first-strand cDNA from all RNA. Following uracil-DNA glycosylase treatment, a first 18-cycle PCR with universal primers M1SS and BC2_uni_R was performed on all cDNA. Turning to the authors' computational methods: For normalization, 1 million high-quality reads, each with a distinct molecular identifier, were randomly selected from each sample. Instead of being binned into consensus sequences, reads with shared molecular identifiers were discarded. MiTCR, run with a Q25 quality threshold and the strictest error-elimination algorithm, handled CDR3 identification, clonotype clustering and error correction. A nonparametric unseen species model with Euler transformation was used to estimate a lower bound on total TCR beta diversity. In TCRdb, the public reads were trimmed at Q25 with fastp and aligned with MiXCR, with productive beta chains retained. Rows with a matching CDR3 protein are joined into one entry that keeps the most common DNA and genes. For this entry, the V and J calls and clone size follow TCRdb and not the study's own pipeline. Here the sample has 600,000 or so distinct CDR3 sequences; less than 35% occur a single time. 15% to 18% of the sample is taken by the ten largest.

Worth noting for this clonotype: Its binding antigen is unknown. Base qualities are not at hand, and no much larger clone is one base apart.

Rearrangement joined TRBV7-9 to TRBJ1-4; no D gene can be assigned with confidence. The specimen sequenced was blood. This clonotype was sampled from a woman of 80 years or more in good health. Read as DNA, the sequence is TGTGCCAGCAGCCCCGGCCTAGAGGAAAAACTGTTTTTT. It encodes CASSPGLEEKLFF.